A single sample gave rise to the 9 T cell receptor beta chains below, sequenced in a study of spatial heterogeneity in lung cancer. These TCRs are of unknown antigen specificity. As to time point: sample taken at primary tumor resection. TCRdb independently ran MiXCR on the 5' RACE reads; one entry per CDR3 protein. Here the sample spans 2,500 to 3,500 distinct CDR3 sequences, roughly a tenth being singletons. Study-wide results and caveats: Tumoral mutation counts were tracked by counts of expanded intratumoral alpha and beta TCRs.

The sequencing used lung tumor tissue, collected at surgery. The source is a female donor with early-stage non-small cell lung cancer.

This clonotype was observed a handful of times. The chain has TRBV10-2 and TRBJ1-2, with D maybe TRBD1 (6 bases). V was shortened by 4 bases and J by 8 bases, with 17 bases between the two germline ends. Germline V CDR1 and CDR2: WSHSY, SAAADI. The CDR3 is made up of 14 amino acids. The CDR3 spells CASSAGAGAAGYTF. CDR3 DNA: TGCGCCAGCAGTGCGGGGGCCGGGGCCGCGGGCTACACCTTC.

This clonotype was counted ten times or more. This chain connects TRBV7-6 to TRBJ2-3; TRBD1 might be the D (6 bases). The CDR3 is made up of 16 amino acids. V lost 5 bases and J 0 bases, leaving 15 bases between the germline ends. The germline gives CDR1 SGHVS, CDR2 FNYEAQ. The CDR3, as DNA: TGTGCCAGCAGCCGAATTCCAGGGGAAAGCACAGATACGCAGTATTTT. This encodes CASSRIPGESTDTQYF.

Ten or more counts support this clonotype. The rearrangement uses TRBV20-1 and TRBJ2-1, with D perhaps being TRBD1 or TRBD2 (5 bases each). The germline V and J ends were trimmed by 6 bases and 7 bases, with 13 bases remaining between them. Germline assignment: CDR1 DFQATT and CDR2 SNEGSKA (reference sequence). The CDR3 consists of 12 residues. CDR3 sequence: CSAGTSLNEQFF. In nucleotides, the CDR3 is TGCAGTGCGGGGACGAGCCTGAATGAGCAGTTCTTC.

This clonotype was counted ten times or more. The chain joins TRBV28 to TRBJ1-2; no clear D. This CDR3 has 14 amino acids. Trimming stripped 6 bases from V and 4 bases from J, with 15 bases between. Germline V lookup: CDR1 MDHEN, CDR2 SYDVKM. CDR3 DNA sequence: TGTGCCAGCAGCCCCATTCGGTTGGCCTATGGCTACACCTTC. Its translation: CASSPIRLAYGYTF.

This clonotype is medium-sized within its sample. This chain's CDR3 is CASSLWGRSTDTQYF. The CDR3 DNA follows: TGTGCCAGCAGTTTATGGGGGAGGAGCACAGATACGCAGTATTTT. The V and J genes are TRBV27 and TRBJ2-3; perhaps TRBD2 as D (6 bases). Germline assignment: CDR1 MNHEY and CDR2 SMNVEV (reference sequence). V was cut by 1 base and J by 0 bases, with 8 bases left in between. The CDR3 is 15 residues long.

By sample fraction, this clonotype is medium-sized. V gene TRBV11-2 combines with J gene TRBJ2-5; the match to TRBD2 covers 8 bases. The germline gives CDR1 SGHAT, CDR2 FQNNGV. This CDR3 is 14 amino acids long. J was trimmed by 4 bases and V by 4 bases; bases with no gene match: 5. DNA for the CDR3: TGTGCCAGCAGCTACGGGGGGGCAGGAGAGACCCAGTACTTC. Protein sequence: CASSYGGAGETQYF.

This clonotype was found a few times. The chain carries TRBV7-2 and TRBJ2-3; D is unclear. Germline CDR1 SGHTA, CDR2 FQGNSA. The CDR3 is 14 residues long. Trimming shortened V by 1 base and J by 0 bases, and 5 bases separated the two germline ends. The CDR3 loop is CASSLDSSTDTQYF. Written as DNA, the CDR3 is TGTGCCAGCAGCTTAGACTCCAGCACAGATACGCAGTATTTT.

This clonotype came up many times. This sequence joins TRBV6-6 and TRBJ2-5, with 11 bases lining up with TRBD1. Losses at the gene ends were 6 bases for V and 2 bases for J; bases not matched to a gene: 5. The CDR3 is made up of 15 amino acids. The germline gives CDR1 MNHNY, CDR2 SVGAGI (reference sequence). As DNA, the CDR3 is TGTGCCAGCAGCCCCCGGGACAGGGGGCAAGAGACCCAGTACTTC. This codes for CASSPRDRGQETQYF.

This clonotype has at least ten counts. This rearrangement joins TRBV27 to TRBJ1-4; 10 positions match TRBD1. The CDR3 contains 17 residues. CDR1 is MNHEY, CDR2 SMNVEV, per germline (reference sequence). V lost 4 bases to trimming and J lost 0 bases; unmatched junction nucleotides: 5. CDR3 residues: CASSSLTGGTTNEKLFF. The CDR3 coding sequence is TGTGCCAGCAGTTCTCTGACAGGGGGCACAACTAATGAAAAACTGTTTTTT.